The following is a T cell receptor (beta chain) sequence with its context. Its antigen is currently unknown. This entry is derived from a study of a mutant IDH1 vaccine in newly diagnosed glioma. Study in general: Patients underwent eight vaccinations, which took place in weeks 1, 3, 5, 7, 11, 15, 19 and 23. Investigators started vaccination 4-6 weeks after radiotherapy alone, or with temozolomide cycles.

Germline V gene sequence: CDR1 MDHEN, CDR2 SYDVKM. V was shortened by 6 bases and J by 7 bases, with 13 bases between the two germline ends. This CDR3 is 13 amino acids long. Broader study findings: Immune responses induced by the vaccine were seen in roughly 93% of patients, spanning multiple MHC alleles.

Stated time point: week 11, during vaccination. Topical imiquimod was applied with each vaccine dose, which held 300 ug of mutant IDH1 20-mer peptide. Assay: immunoSEQ multiplex PCR; the TCRdb copy retains only in-frame clones and omits some. This sample carries more than 50,000 clones, 70% to 90% of them seen once, and the ten largest clones take roughly 2.1%. This sequence originates from a man in his forties with glioma. The input for sequencing was PBMCs, taken from a glioma patient whose treatment included an IDH1 peptide vaccine. V gene TRBV28 combines with J gene TRBJ1-5; possible D gene TRBD1, 6 bases. CDR3 residues: CASSRGGRQPQHF. DNA of the CDR3: TGTGCCAGCAGCCGGGGGGGGCGGCAGCCCCAGCATTTT.